A single sample gave rise to the 22 T cell receptor beta chains below, sequenced in a study of cytomegalovirus exposure and HLA in healthy donors. Here immunoSEQ multiplex PCR was the method, and the copy in TCRdb shows in-frame clones only, minus some. The data contain about 130,000 clones, 75% to 90% of them singletons. Sequencing was done on a sample of PBMCs. These receptors were collected from a woman under 30 in good health and CMV-seronegative.

This chain uses TRBV5-1 with TRBJ2-1, with 11 positions matching TRBD2. With 2 bases clipped from V and 8 bases from J, the junction kept 9 bases outside the gene matches. The CDR3 is 16 residues long. Germline CDR1 and CDR2: SGHRS and YFSETQ. Here the CDR3 DNA reads TGCGCCAGCAGCTTTAAAACTAGCGGGAGTATCCATGAGCAGTTCTTC. This encodes CASSFKTSGSIHEQFF.

With regard to this clone: Distinct nucleotide sequences in the sample also encode this CDR3. V and J are TRBV5-1 and TRBJ2-5, with TRBD2 matching over 10 bases. Trimming took 0 bases from V and 1 from J; bases not matched to a gene: 3. Germline V CDR1 and CDR2: SGHRS, YFSETQ. CDR3 length: 16 residues. The CDR3 reads CASSLGASGGQETQYF. DNA of the CDR3: TGCGCCAGCAGCTTGGGCGCTAGCGGGGGCCAAGAGACCCAGTACTTC.

This clone was found once. The rearrangement uses TRBV14 and TRBJ2-2, with TRBD2 identical over 9 bases. The junction had 2 bases not matched to a gene; V was cut back by 7 bases and J by 2 bases. This CDR3 is 14 amino acids long. Looked up from germline, CDR1 is SGHDN and CDR2 is FVKESK. The CDR3 loop is CASNLAGNTGELFF. The DNA of the CDR3 is TGTGCCAGCAACCTAGCGGGAAACACCGGGGAGCTGTTTTTT.

The V gene is TRBV5-6, the J gene TRBJ2-3; 10 positions match TRBD2. Losses at the gene ends were 4 bases for V and 6 bases for J; bases not matched to a gene: 11. This CDR3 region has 16 residues. The germline V gene encodes CDR1 SGHDT and CDR2 YYEEEE. Written as DNA, the CDR3 is TGTGCCAGCAGCCCAACTAGCGGGATGTGGTTGGATACGCAGTATTTT. It specifies CASSPTSGMWLDTQYF. The whole variable domain, filled in from reference TRBV5-6 and TRBJ2-3, reads DAGVTQSPTHLIKTRGQQVTLRCSPKSGHDTVSWYQQALGQGPQFIFQYYEEEERQRGNFPDRFSGHQFPNYSSELNVNALLLGDSALYLCASSPTSGMWLDTQYFGPGTRLTVL.

V usage is TRBV19 and J usage is TRBJ1-3; TRBD1 agrees at 7 bases. In germline, CDR1 is LNHDA, CDR2 SQIVND (reference sequence). This CDR3 has 16 amino acids. With V trimmed by 5 bases and J by 0 bases, 7 bases remained unmatched. The DNA for the CDR3 is TGTGCCAGTAGTCCTCGGACAGGAAACTCTGGAAACACCATATATTTT. Translation: CASSPRTGNSGNTIYF.

The rearrangement uses TRBV6-1 and TRBJ2-5; D remains unclear. Trimming pared 5 bases from V and 5 bases from J, leaving 6 bases between. There are 11 residues in the CDR3. Germline CDR1 is MNHNS and CDR2 is SASEGT. For the CDR3, the DNA is TGTGCCAGCAGTTACGGTGAGACCCAGTACTTC. It codes for CASSYGETQYF.

This clone was counted a few times. This sample also contains other DNA sequences that code for the same CDR3. V is TRBV4-1 and J is TRBJ2-7; 9 bases line up with TRBD2. Germline lookup yields CDR1 MGHRA and CDR2 YSYEKL. CDR3 length: 15 amino acids. V lost 0 bases to trimming and J lost 2 bases; unmatched junction nucleotides: 2. The CDR3 reads CASSQEGGRAYEQYF. As DNA, the CDR3 is TGCGCCAGCAGCCAAGAGGGCGGGAGGGCCTACGAGCAGTACTTC.

V is TRBV4-1 and J is TRBJ2-7; 13 bases are a match to TRBD2. The CDR3 totals 15 residues. From germline, CDR1 is MGHRA and CDR2 YSYEKL. V was clipped by 4 bases and J by 6 bases; unmatched bases: 6. CDR3 bases: TGCGCCAGCAGCCTAGGACTAGCGGGAGAAAGCGAGCAGTACTTC. Translation: CASSLGLAGESEQYF.

This chain joins TRBV7-3 and TRBJ2-1; TRBD2 aligns across 10 bases. The ends lost 6 bases at V and 3 bases at J; junction bases unmatched: 5. The CDR3 contains 15 residues. Germline V gene data show CDR1 as SGHTA and CDR2 as FQGTGA. The CDR3 protein is CASSASGSLYNEQFF. The DNA for the CDR3 is TGTGCCAGCAGTGCTAGCGGGAGCCTCTACAATGAGCAGTTCTTC. The variable domain in full, with the rest retrieved from reference TRBV7-3 and TRBJ2-1, is GAGVSQTPSNKVTEKGKYVELRCDPISGHTALYWYRQSLGQGPEFLIYFQGTGAADDSGLPNDRFFAVRPEGSVSTLKIQRTERGDSAVYLCASSASGSLYNEQFFGPGTRLTVL.

This clone was recorded once. V gene TRBV6-6 combines with J gene TRBJ1-2; 7 nucleotides agree with TRBD1. CDR3 length: 13 residues. The junction had 4 bases not matched to a gene; V was cut back by 5 bases and J by 4 bases. CDR1 is MNHNY and CDR2 is SVGAGI in the germline V gene (reference sequence). The CDR3 sequence: CASSKSGGYGYTF. The DNA of the CDR3 is TGTGCCAGCAGTAAATCAGGGGGCTATGGCTACACCTTC.

V is TRBV10-3 and J is TRBJ2-5; 8 bases are a match to TRBD2. The CDR3 has 14 residues. CDR1 is ENHRY, CDR2 SYGVKD, per germline. V was clipped by 11 bases and J by 4 bases; unmatched bases: 12. The CDR3 DNA reads as TGTGCCGTGCGGGGGGCGGCTGGGGGAGAGACCCAGTACTTC. Protein: CAVRGAAGGETQYF.

The V gene is TRBV6-1, the J gene TRBJ2-1; TRBD2 matches 11 bases. The germline V gene has CDR1 MNHNS and CDR2 SASEGT. Trimming removed 6 bases from V and 8 bases from J; junction bases left unmatched: 6. The CDR3 totals 14 residues. CDR3 bases: TGTGCCAGCAGAGATGGGACTAGCGGTGATGAGCAGTTCTTC. This encodes CASRDGTSGDEQFF.

The chain has TRBV6-1 and TRBJ2-7; TRBD1 matches 9 bases. From germline, CDR1 is MNHNS and CDR2 SASEGT. The CDR3 totals 15 residues. V shed 1 base, J shed 3 bases, and the junction held 4 bases outside the gene matches. DNA of the CDR3: TGTGCCAGCAGTGAAGAGGAGACAGGGGGCTACGAGCAGTACTTC. This codes for CASSEEETGGYEQYF.

V and J are TRBV28 and TRBJ2-3, with D possibly being TRBD1 (8 bases). Germline V lookup: CDR1 MDHEN, CDR2 SYDVKM. The V end lost 5 bases, the J end lost 0 bases, and 27 bases lay between the germline ends. The CDR3 length is 20 residues. This CDR3 is CASSPRTGRRLAESTDTQYF. CDR3 in DNA: TGTGCCAGCAGTCCGCGGACAGGGAGGCGGCTAGCGGAGAGCACAGATACGCAGTATTTT.

The chain employs TRBV6-1 and TRBJ1-5, with 10 positions matching TRBD1. The germline CDR1 and CDR2 sequences are MNHNS and SASEGT. After removal of 5 bases from V and 6 bases from J, the junction contained 7 bases not matched to a gene. CDR3 length: 15 amino acids. CDR3 sequence reads: CASSKKRTGGQPQHF. CDR3 bases: TGTGCCAGCAGTAAAAAGCGGACAGGGGGTCAGCCCCAGCATTTT.

This chain uses TRBV14 with TRBJ1-1; tentative D call: TRBD1 (5 bases). Trimming left V 5 bases short and J 4 bases short, with 11 bases between. From germline, CDR1 is SGHDN and CDR2 FVKESK. This CDR3 has 13 residues. The CDR3 loop is CASSRGLATEAFF. DNA for the CDR3: TGTGCCAGCAGCAGGGGTCTGGCCACTGAAGCTTTCTTT.

CDR3 in DNA: TGCGCCAGCAGCGCGGGACTAGCGTTTTCCTACGAGCAGTACTTC. It specifies CASSAGLAFSYEQYF. The chain uses TRBV5-1 and TRBJ2-7; 10 nucleotides match TRBD2. The CDR3 length is 15 residues. The ends lost 4 bases at V and 1 base at J; junction bases unmatched: 5. Per the germline V gene, CDR1 is SGHRS and CDR2 is YFSETQ.

This clone was picked up one time. The same CDR3 also results from other DNA sequences found in this sample. The V call is TRBV5-1, the J call TRBJ1-2, with TRBD1 as a possible D gene (5 bases). V lost 0 bases and J 2 bases, leaving 11 bases between the germline ends. Germline values: CDR1 SGHRS, CDR2 YFSETQ. There are 15 residues in the CDR3. As DNA, the CDR3 is TGCGCCAGCAGCTTGGGCGGACACATGAACTATGGCTACACCTTC. Protein product: CASSLGGHMNYGYTF.

The chain combines TRBV28 with TRBJ2-7; no definite D call. Germline CDR1 and CDR2: MDHEN and SYDVKM. The germline V and J ends were trimmed by 6 bases and 2 bases, with 14 bases remaining between them. The CDR3 has 14 residues. The CDR3 region is CASSQRNSPYEQYF. The CDR3 DNA reads TGTGCCAGCAGCCAAAGGAATAGCCCCTACGAGCAGTACTTC.

This chain links TRBV4-2 with TRBJ1-3, with unresolved D. Germline assignment: CDR1 LGHNA and CDR2 YNFKEQ. V shed 0 bases and J shed 0 bases, with 12 bases lying between them. The CDR3 runs to 17 residues. This chain's CDR3 is CASSQDRGTVSGNTIYF. DNA for the CDR3: TGTGCCAGCAGCCAAGATCGTGGTACAGTCTCTGGAAACACCATATATTTT.

V is TRBV5-1 and J is TRBJ2-7; 8 nucleotides line up with TRBD2. CDR3 size: 15 residues. Germline CDR1 is SGHRS and CDR2 is YFSETQ. The V gene end was trimmed by 3 bases and the J gene end by 2 bases; junction bases not matched to a gene: 7. The CDR3 sequence is CASSSLAGETYEQYF. The CDR3 bases are TGCGCCAGCAGCTCCCTAGCGGGTGAGACCTACGAGCAGTACTTC.

This chain connects TRBV28 to TRBJ2-1; D perhaps matches TRBD1 (6 bases). Germline V CDR1 and CDR2: MDHEN, SYDVKM. Deletions cut 6 bases from V and 0 bases from J, with 18 bases between. CDR3 size: 17 residues. The CDR3 protein is CASSYSLGQSSYNEQFF. CDR3 bases: TGTGCCAGCAGCTACTCGCTAGGACAGAGCTCCTACAATGAGCAGTTCTTC.